A single sample is the source of the 10 T cell receptor beta chains below, sequenced in a study of control samples from healthy donors and cancer patients. Sequencing used immunoSEQ multiplex PCR; TCRdb keeps in-frame clones, though not all of them. This table has about 130,000 clones, roughly 94% appearing once. The sequencing sample was made of PBMCs. The receptor set was obtained from a man aged 60 to 75 with colorectal cancer.

The CDR3 protein is CASSRYRDNLTNYGYTF. CDR3 DNA: TGCGCCAGCAGCCGGTACCGGGATAATCTCACTAACTATGGCTACACCTTC. J is TRBJ1-2 and V is TRBV4-1, with D hard to call. The CDR3 runs to 17 residues. Trimming left V 4 bases short and J 0 bases short, with 18 bases between. CDR1 and CDR2 (germline): MGHRA, YSYEKL.

This clone was seen only a few times. The same CDR3 also results from other DNA sequences found in this sample. The V and J genes are TRBV18 and TRBJ1-5; no definite D call. The CDR3 consists of 12 residues. CDR1 and CDR2 from the germline V gene are KGHSH and LQKENI. Trimming stripped 0 bases from V and 3 bases from J, with 0 bases between. The CDR3 reads CASSPPNQPQHF. CDR3 sequence (DNA): TGTGCCAGCTCACCACCCAATCAGCCCCAGCATTTT. Full variable domain (outside the CDR3, taken from reference TRBV18 and TRBJ1-5): NAGVMQNPRHLVRRRGQEARLRCSPMKGHSHVYWYRQLPEEGLKFMVYLQKENIIDESGMPKERFSAEFPKEGPSILRIQQVVRGDSAAYFCASSPPNQPQHFGDGTRLSIL.

The chain links TRBV6-1 to TRBJ2-7; D not certain. V gave up 2 bases and J gave up 1 base, with 12 bases separating them. The germline V gene has CDR1 MNHNS and CDR2 SASEGT. This CDR3 spans 15 amino acids. The CDR3 DNA follows: TGTGCCAGCAGTGAACGGGTTTGGAGATCCTACGAGCAGTACTTC. It is translated as CASSERVWRSYEQYF.

The chain has TRBV7-9 and TRBJ1-1; tentative D call: TRBD1 (5 bases). The germline V gene has CDR1 SEHNR and CDR2 FQNEAQ (reference sequence). This CDR3 contains 12 residues. V gave up 8 bases and J gave up 4 bases, with 11 bases separating them. The CDR3 loop reads CASLRGGTEAFF. DNA for the CDR3: TGTGCCAGCCTGAGGGGCGGCACTGAAGCTTTCTTT. Looking up the rest from reference TRBV7-9 and TRBJ1-1 gives the full variable domain: DTGVSQNPRHKITKRGQNVTFRCDPISEHNRLYWYRQTLGQGPEFLTYFQNEAQLEKSRLLSDRFSAERPKGSFSTLEIQRTEQGDSAMYLCASLRGGTEAFFGQGTRLTVV.

The genes are TRBV28 and TRBJ2-3; no clear D. CDR1 is MDHEN and CDR2 is SYDVKM in the germline V gene. V dropped 8 bases and J dropped 2 bases, with 11 bases sitting between them. CDR3 size: 13 residues. DNA for the CDR3: TGTGCCAGCGCAAAGGCAGACACAGATACGCAGTATTTT. It codes for CASAKADTDTQYF.

The chain carries TRBV28 and TRBJ2-4; a possible D gene is TRBD2 (6 bases). This CDR3 has 13 amino acids. V lost 5 bases to trimming and J lost 7 bases, with 12 bases between them. Germline V gene data show CDR1 as MDHEN and CDR2 as SYDVKM. The CDR3 DNA reads TGTGCCAGCAGTCCCCCGGGGGTCAACATTCAGTACTTC. It specifies CASSPPGVNIQYF.

The genes are TRBV6-5 and TRBJ1-6; no firm D call. Germline V gene data show CDR1 as MNHEY and CDR2 as SVGAGI. Trimming stripped 2 bases from V and 7 bases from J, with 9 bases between. The CDR3 is made up of 14 amino acids. CDR3 sequence (DNA): TGTGCCAGCAGTTACAGGGAGAGGAATTCACCCCTCCACTTT. This translates into CASSYRERNSPLHF.

The chain recombines TRBV21-1 with TRBJ1-6; TRBD1, the table's D call, lacks a check against the DNA. TRBV21-1 counts as a pseudogene. The CDR3 covers 20 residues. CDR3 residues: CASSKVARTETPPGNSPLHF. Written as DNA, the CDR3 is TGTGCCAGCAGCAAAGTGGCTCGGACAGAGACCCCTCCGGGGAATTCACCCCTCCACTTT.

This CDR3 reads CAWKRGTGYEQYF. The CDR3 bases are TGTGCCTGGAAGAGGGGGACAGGCTACGAGCAGTACTTC. The rearrangement joins TRBV30 to TRBJ2-7, with 8 bases that match TRBD1. CDR3 length equals 13 residues. Germline loops: CDR1 GTSNPN, CDR2 SVGIG (reference sequence). With V trimmed by 4 bases and J by 3 bases, 5 bases remained unmatched. The entire variable domain, with the rest obtained from reference TRBV30 and TRBJ2-7, is as follows: SQTIHQWPATLVQPVGSPLSLECTVEGTSNPNLYWYRQAAGRGLQLLFYSVGIGQISSEVPQNLSASRPQDRQFILSSKKLLLSDSGFYLCAWKRGTGYEQYFGPGTRLTVT.

V is TRBV7-9 and J is TRBJ1-3; perhaps TRBD1 as D (6 bases). Trimming removed 8 bases from V and 0 bases from J, with 17 bases in between. From germline, CDR1 is SEHNR and CDR2 FQNEAQ (reference sequence). This CDR3 comprises 16 residues. This CDR3 is CASLGGGPASGNTIYF. CDR3 nucleotide sequence: TGTGCCAGCCTAGGCGGGGGCCCAGCCTCTGGAAACACCATATATTTT.